A single sample is the source of the 22 T cell receptor beta chains below, sequenced in a study of graft-versus-host responses after intestinal transplantation. Sequencing used immunoSEQ multiplex PCR; TCRdb keeps in-frame clones, though not all of them. The repertoire has about 36,000 clones, around 94% of them found once; the top ten carry over 0.2%. No antigen has been assigned to these receptors. The source material was unstimulated CD4+ T cells sorted from spleen or lymph node cells, sampled before transplant. These receptors originate from a human donor who was the organ donor for an intestinal transplant.

The chain employs TRBV4-1 and TRBJ1-2, with 9 bases fitting TRBD1. Germline V gene sequence: CDR1 MGHRA, CDR2 YSYEKL. The CDR3 loop spans 14 amino acids. J lost 5 bases, V lost 5 bases, and 6 bases had no gene match. The CDR3 nucleotides are TGCGCCAGCAGCACCACCGGGACAGGGTATGGCTACACCTTC. It codes for CASSTTGTGYGYTF.

CDR3 sequence (DNA): TGTGCCAGCAGCTTAGGGGTGCAGGGGGAGCTGTTTTTT. This encodes CASSLGVQGELFF. The chain has TRBV9 and TRBJ2-2, with D perhaps TRBD1 (5 bases). V lost 4 bases and J lost 8, with 12 bases in between. Per germline, CDR1 SGDLS and CDR2 YYNGEE. This CDR3 is 13 amino acids long.

The rearrangement joins TRBV2 to TRBJ1-1; D is uncertain. Germline V gene lookup returns CDR1 SNHLY and CDR2 FYNNEI. The CDR3 is 13 residues long. The V and J ends lost 4 bases and 0 bases respectively, with 6 bases between them. CDR3 DNA sequence: TGTGCCAGCAGTGTCGACTTGAACACTGAAGCTTTCTTT. It translates to CASSVDLNTEAFF.

This chain links TRBV6-1 with TRBJ2-2; TRBD1 or TRBD2 may be the D gene (6 bases each). The V end lost 6 bases, the J end lost 0 bases, and 11 bases lay between the germline ends. The CDR3 totals 15 residues. Per the germline V gene, CDR1 is MNHNS and CDR2 is SASEGT. The CDR3 loop is CASRGGSANTGELFF. As DNA, the CDR3 is TGTGCCAGCAGAGGGGGGTCCGCGAACACCGGGGAGCTGTTTTTT.

This chain connects TRBV5-4 to TRBJ1-1; D possibly corresponds to TRBD1 (5 bases). The ends were cut back, 0 bases at V and 3 bases at J, with 12 bases in the middle. Per germline, CDR1 SGHNT and CDR2 YYREEE (reference sequence). There are 15 residues in the CDR3. The CDR3 DNA reads as TGTGCCAGCAGCTTGGGGGGGAAGCGTGACACTGAAGCTTTCTTT. Translated, it gives CASSLGGKRDTEAFF. The full variable domain, with the rest looked up from reference TRBV5-4 and TRBJ1-1, is ETGVTQSPTHLIKTRGQQVTLRCSSQSGHNTVSWYQQALGQGPQFIFQYYREEENGRGNFPPRFSGLQFPNYSSELNVNALELDDSALYLCASSLGGKRDTEAFFGQGTRLTVV.

CDR3 sequence (DNA): TGTGCCAGCAGTCCAAGACCTTCGGGGGCGCCCCCCTACGAGCAGTACTTC. Translation gives CASSPRPSGAPPYEQYF. The chain recombines TRBV28 with TRBJ2-7, with D possibly being TRBD1 or TRBD2 (6 bases each). This CDR3 has 17 residues. With 5 bases removed from V and 2 bases from J, the gap between germline ends came to 22 bases. Germline-derived CDR1 and CDR2 are MDHEN and SYDVKM.

Here the CDR3 DNA reads TGTGCCAGCAGCCCAAGGACAGGGTCTGGTGGCTACACCTTC. Translation: CASSPRTGSGGYTF. The J gene is TRBJ1-2, the V gene TRBV7-2; 8 bases fit TRBD1. Germline CDR1 SGHTA, CDR2 FQGNSA. Trimming took 5 bases from V and 7 from J; bases not matched to a gene: 9. The CDR3 sequence is 14 residues long.

The DNA for the CDR3 is TGTGCCAGTAGCTCATATAAAACAGGGACGGCCGGGGAGCTGTTTTTT. Its protein is CASSSYKTGTAGELFF. The chain couples TRBV19 to TRBJ2-2, with D perhaps matching TRBD1 (6 bases). The germline V and J ends were trimmed by 6 bases and 6 bases, with 20 bases remaining between them. Looked up from germline, CDR1 is LNHDA and CDR2 is SQIVND (reference sequence). This CDR3 spans 16 amino acids.

A few counts support this clone. V is TRBV18 and J is TRBJ2-1; D call uncertain. The ends were cut back, 2 bases at V and 7 bases at J, with 3 bases in the middle. Per germline, CDR1 KGHSH and CDR2 LQKENI. The CDR3 contains 11 residues. The CDR3 loop is CASSPGNEQFF. The DNA of the CDR3 is TGTGCCAGCTCACCAGGGAATGAGCAGTTCTTC.

The gene calls are TRBV13 and TRBJ2-7, with unresolved D. V was shortened by 4 bases and J by 4 bases, with 8 bases between the two germline ends. The length of the CDR3 is 12 residues. Germline V CDR1 and CDR2: PRHDT, FYEKMQ (reference sequence). For the CDR3, the DNA is TGTGCCAGCAGCTCCCCAGATTACGAGCAGTACTTC. Protein product: CASSSPDYEQYF.

This chain connects TRBV21-1 to TRBJ1-3. TRBV21-1 corresponds to a pseudogene. The length of the CDR3 is 16 residues. Written as DNA, the CDR3 is TGTGCCAGCAGCAAAGATCGGGCGTTCTCTGGAAACACCATATATTTT. Protein product: CASSKDRAFSGNTIYF.

The chain employs TRBV18 and TRBJ2-1; D may be TRBD1 or TRBD2 (5 bases each). Germline CDR1 reads KGHSH; CDR2 reads LQKENI. This CDR3 region has 15 residues. V was clipped by 0 bases and J by 6 bases, with 12 bases between them. CDR3 sequence: CASSPPVGALNEQFF. CDR3 in DNA: TGTGCCAGCTCACCACCAGTCGGGGCCCTCAATGAGCAGTTCTTC.

The rearrangement uses TRBV19 and TRBJ1-2; the D gene is possibly TRBD1 (5 bases). The CDR3 contains 15 residues. Germline assignment: CDR1 LNHDA and CDR2 SQIVND (reference sequence). With 2 bases removed from V and 3 bases from J, the gap between germline ends came to 13 bases. CDR3 coding DNA: TGTGCCAGTAGTATAAGACCCGGGACTCACTATGGCTACACCTTC. This gives the protein CASSIRPGTHYGYTF.

This sequence joins TRBV7-9 and TRBJ2-7; 15 positions match TRBD2. V lost 0 bases, J lost 3 bases, and 6 bases stayed unmatched. The CDR3 contains 18 residues. Looked up from germline, CDR1 is SEHNR and CDR2 is FQNEAQ (reference sequence). The CDR3: CASSLAGLAGGIRYEQYF. DNA of the CDR3: TGTGCCAGCAGCTTAGCGGGACTAGCGGGGGGCATACGCTACGAGCAGTACTTC.

V gene TRBV5-6 combines with J gene TRBJ1-1; D remains ambiguous. V lost 4 bases and J lost 0, with 13 bases in between. Germline CDR1 is SGHDT and CDR2 is YYEEEE. The CDR3 loop spans 15 amino acids. This chain's CDR3 is CASSPLGRMNTEAFF. In DNA, the CDR3 is TGTGCCAGCAGCCCCCTGGGCAGGATGAACACTGAAGCTTTCTTT.

The chain combines TRBV7-8 with TRBJ2-5, with D perhaps TRBD2 (6 bases). Trimming removed 5 bases from V and 2 bases from J, with 12 bases in between. Germline CDR1 and CDR2: SGHVS and FQNEAQ. The CDR3 totals 14 residues. The CDR3 region has the DNA TGTGCCAGCAGCCTTCCGGGACTGCAAGAGACCCAGTACTTC. Amino acids: CASSLPGLQETQYF. Drawing the rest from reference TRBV7-8 and TRBJ2-5, the complete variable domain is GAGVSQSPRYKVAKRGQDVALRCDPISGHVSLFWYQQALGQGPEFLTYFQNEAQLDKSGLPSDRFFAERPEGSVSTLKIQRTQQEDSAVYLCASSLPGLQETQYFGPGTRLLVL.

The chain is built from TRBV29-1 and TRBJ1-2; D unresolved. V was cut by 4 bases and J by 2 bases, with 5 bases left in between. From germline, CDR1 is SQVTM and CDR2 ANQGSEA. The CDR3 is made up of 11 amino acids. CDR3 DNA: TGCAGCGTTGGGCGGAACTATGGCTACACCTTC. This encodes CSVGRNYGYTF. The variable domain in full, with the rest retrieved from reference TRBV29-1 and TRBJ1-2, is SAVISQKPSRDICQRGTSLTIQCQVDSQVTMMFWYRQQPGQSLTLIATANQGSEATYESGFVIDKFPISRPNLTFSTLTVSNMSPEDSSIYLCSVGRNYGYTFGSGTRLTVV.

V and J are TRBV6-5 and TRBJ1-2; 9 nucleotides agree with TRBD1. V was clipped by 6 bases and J by 4 bases; unmatched bases: 9. Germline V gives CDR1 MNHEY, CDR2 SVGAGI. The CDR3 is made up of 15 amino acids. The chain's CDR3 is CASSLGRTGVYGYTF. The CDR3 DNA follows: TGTGCCAGCAGCTTAGGGCGGACAGGGGTCTATGGCTACACCTTC.

The rearrangement uses TRBV7-3 and TRBJ2-2; 8 positions match TRBD2. The J segment lost 0 bases and the V segment lost 4 bases, leaving 7 bases of the junction unmatched. Looked up from germline, CDR1 is SGHTA and CDR2 is FQGTGA. The CDR3 totals 17 residues. Here the CDR3 DNA reads TGTGCCAGCAGCTCCCCCCCGGGGGGGGCGAACACCGGGGAGCTGTTTTTT. Translated: CASSSPPGGANTGELFF. Together with reference TRBV7-3 and TRBJ2-2, the CDR3 gives the full variable domain: GAGVSQTPSNKVTEKGKYVELRCDPISGHTALYWYRQSLGQGPEFLIYFQGTGAADDSGLPNDRFFAVRPEGSVSTLKIQRTERGDSAVYLCASSSPPGGANTGELFFGEGSRLTVL.

On this clone itself: Other DNA sequences within the sample encode an identical CDR3. This chain connects TRBV6-1 to TRBJ2-7; 7 positions match TRBD1. The germline CDR1 and CDR2 sequences are MNHNS and SASEGT. This CDR3 contains 12 residues. Losses at the gene ends were 3 bases for V and 4 bases for J; bases not matched to a gene: 0. The CDR3 loop is CASSDRGYEQYF. CDR3 coding DNA: TGTGCCAGCAGTGACAGGGGGTACGAGCAGTACTTC.

Points on this clone: At one of its ends the junction is not consistent with the germline gene, which may arise from a read error. The rearrangement uses TRBV5-4 and TRBJ2-2, with 7 bases that match TRBD1. Germline V gene sequence: CDR1 SGHNT, CDR2 YYREEE (reference sequence). The CDR3 length is 15 residues. Here the CDR3 reads CTSSLEGGNTGELFF. CDR3 coding DNA: TGTACCAGCAGCTTGGAAGGGGGCAACACCGGGGAGCTGTTTTTT.

In its sample, this clone was seen once. The CDR3 reads CASSHRTSGGLNTGELFF. CDR3 nucleotides: TGCGCCAGCAGCCACCGTACTAGCGGGGGGCTGAACACCGGGGAGCTGTTTTTT. The chain recombines TRBV4-1 with TRBJ2-2; 12 nucleotides line up with TRBD2. Germline trimming cut 3 bases from V and 1 base from J; bases unmatched to any gene: 6. Germline V gene lookup returns CDR1 MGHRA and CDR2 YSYEKL. This CDR3 is 18 amino acids long.